Listed below are T cell receptor beta chains from one sample, sequenced in a study of a mutant IDH1 vaccine in newly diagnosed glioma. Data came from immunoSEQ multiplex PCR; TCRdb stores just in-frame clones and leaves some out. Of tens of thousands of clones in the sample, roughly 85% were seen once. These receptors are not linked to any known antigen. Sequencing was performed on PBMCs, taken from a glioma patient whose treatment included an IDH1 peptide vaccine. The receptors come from a man aged 30-40 years with glioma. Some clones in this sample may be carry-over from other donors' samples. The CDR3 runs from the conserved cysteine through the conserved F or W. D genes are given only for firm matches. Size is stated for part of the rows, as once, few or many counts, or as a class when the clone is expanded.

>TRBV4-1|TRBJ2-3|TRBD2|.
CASSQDKRGDTDTQYF
TGCGCCAGCAGCCAAGATAAGCGGGGCGACACAGATACGCAGTATTTT
>TRBV5-1|TRBJ2-3|.|.
CASSSFTSSQGGDTQYF
TGCGCCAGCAGCTCCTTTACTAGCTCCCAAGGAGGAGATACGCAGTATTTT
>TRBV2|TRBJ1-4|.|.
CASSGRLNEKLFF
TGTGCCAGCAGTGGGCGGCTTAATGAAAAACTGTTTTTT
>TRBV7-9|TRBJ2-7|.|.
CASSLDEASRPYEQYF
TGTGCCAGCAGCTTGGACGAGGCTAGCAGGCCCTACGAGCAGTACTTC
>TRBV29-1|TRBJ1-2|.|once
CSAGEDTGYTF
TGCAGCGCTGGGGAAGACACTGGCTACACCTTC
>TRBV19|TRBJ2-5|.|few
CASRGLEAQYF
TGTGCCAGTAGGGGCCTGGAGGCCCAGTACTTC
>TRBV5-6|TRBJ2-3|TRBD1|.
CASSGWGPDRGLGDTQYF
TGTGCCAGCAGCGGGTGGGGCCCGGACAGGGGGCTTGGAGATACGCAGTATTTT
>TRBV5-1|TRBJ2-1|TRBD1|.
CASSLTGGSYNEQFF
TGCGCCAGCAGCTTGACAGGGGGCTCCTACAATGAGCAGTTCTTC
>TRBV19|TRBJ2-7|.|few
CASSTSRGGEQYF
TGTGCCAGTAGTACCAGCAGGGGCGGGGAGCAGTACTTC
>TRBV5-4|TRBJ1-2|.|few
CASSLGQTTYGYTF
TGTGCCAGCAGCTTGGGACAGACTACCTATGGCTACACCTTC
>TRBV27|TRBJ2-7|.|.
CASSLWGGPGEQYF
TGTGCCAGCAGTTTATGGGGAGGACCGGGGGAGCAGTACTTC